The source of this T cell receptor (beta chain) is a study of T cells after yellow fever vaccination. Germline values: CDR1 LNHNV, CDR2 YYDKDF (reference sequence). This CDR3 spans 16 amino acids. V lost 4 bases to trimming and J lost 2 bases, with 17 bases between them. Each CDR3 protein is one row after TCRdb ran MiXCR on the 5' RACE reads. The sample contains about 320,000 distinct CDR3 sequences, around 7% of which appear only once. The table lists this clonotype with many counts. The TCR originated in a young man who received the YFV17D yellow fever vaccine. The V gene is TRBV15, the J gene TRBJ2-5; TRBD2 might be the D (6 bases). The starting material was PBMCs, obtained around 45 days after the first yellow fever vaccination. CDR3 sequence: CATSTRLEILQETQYF. The CDR3 DNA sequence: TGTGCCACCAGCACCAGACTAGAAATTTTACAAGAGACCCAGTACTTC.